The TCR beta chain described here comes from a study of shared clonotypes between healthy human individuals. Clones were sequenced by immunoSEQ multiplex PCR, and TCRdb holds only the in-frame ones, with some missing. The sample shows 1,500,000 or so clones, just under 99% of them seen only once. Germline CDR1 MNHEY, CDR2 SVGAGI. V shed 6 bases and J 6 bases; nucleotides not matched to a gene: 8. The CDR3 is 15 amino acids. This clone was observed a single time. Sample: naive CD4+ T cells sorted from blood. The sample's subset: CD45RA+ positively selected. This chain connects TRBV6-5 to TRBJ1-5; TRBD1 aligns across 10 bases. The sequence derives from a man aged 30-40 years in good health. The CDR3 sequence: CASRFSDRGAQPQHF. In DNA form, the CDR3 reads TGTGCCAGCAGATTCTCGGACAGGGGGGCTCAGCCCCAGCATTTT.